This TCR beta chain stems from a study of OX40 agonist ivuxolimab in advanced cancers. Study in general: Enrollees could have had prior anti-PD-1, anti-PD-L1 or anti-CTLA-4 therapy, which 35% to 40% had received. Study-wide results and caveats: Researchers did not determine the expanded peripheral T cells' antigen specificity.

This clone was counted a few times. Its antigen is unknown. Only in-frame clones appear in the TCRdb table, and some are missing; sequencing was by immunoSEQ multiplex PCR. Of 65,000 to 85,000 clones in the sample, approximately 85% were seen once. The source was CD4+ or CD8+ T cells sorted from blood, collected in a trial of the OX40 agonist ivuxolimab. This clonotype was obtained from an adult with an advanced solid tumor such as melanoma, head and neck, liver or kidney cancer.

The CDR3 nucleotides are TGTGCCAGCAGTGGGCTAGCGGGGGGTGAGCAGTTCTTC. It translates to CASSGLAGGEQFF. This chain uses TRBV2 with TRBJ2-1, with 11 bases that match TRBD2. Germline CDR1 reads SNHLY; CDR2 reads FYNNEI. CDR3 length: 13 amino acids. The junction had 2 bases not matched to a gene; V was cut back by 4 bases and J by 9 bases.